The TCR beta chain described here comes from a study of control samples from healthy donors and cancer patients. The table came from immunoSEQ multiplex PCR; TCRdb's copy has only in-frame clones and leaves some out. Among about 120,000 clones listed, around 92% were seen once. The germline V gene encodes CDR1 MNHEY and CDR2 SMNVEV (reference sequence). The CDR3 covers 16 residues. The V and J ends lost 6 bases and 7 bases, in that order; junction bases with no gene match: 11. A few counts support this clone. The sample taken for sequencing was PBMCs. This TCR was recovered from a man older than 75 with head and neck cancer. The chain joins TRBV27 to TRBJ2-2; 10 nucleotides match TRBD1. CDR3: CASSRTDRGLGGELFF. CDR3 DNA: TGTGCCAGCAGCCGAACGGACAGGGGGTTGGGCGGGGAGCTGTTTTTT.